This is a list of T cell receptor beta chains from one sample in a study of early T cells in non-severe SARS-CoV-2 infection. TCRdb used MiXCR to reprocess the 5' RACE reads, holding one entry per CDR3 protein. Here the sample spans some 64,000 distinct CDR3 sequences, under 15% being singletons. The specimen was whole blood. These TCRs come from an adult who was a healthcare worker with PCR-confirmed SARS-CoV-2 infection or an uninfected control (not recorded which). CDR3s include the opening cysteine and the closing phenylalanine or tryptophan.

V gene	J gene	CDR3 protein
TRBV6-2/TRBV6-3	TRBJ2-1	CASSMSGTSWNEQFF
TRBV5-1	TRBJ2-2	CASSLRASGTNTGELFF
TRBV18	TRBJ1-1	CASSQGQNTEAFF
TRBV27	TRBJ1-1	CASSPPMNTEAFF
TRBV14	TRBJ1-6	CASSRDSPNSPLHF
TRBV2	TRBJ2-2	CASSWTANTGELFF
TRBV5-1	TRBJ2-1	CASSPGLIYNEQFF
TRBV28	TRBJ2-5	CASSLWSLADLQETQYF
TRBV28	TRBJ1-2	CASSSIGSGYGYTF
TRBV9	TRBJ2-7	CASSPGTGAYEQYF
TRBV29-1	TRBJ2-6	CSVKTLSGANVLIF
TRBV6-5	TRBJ2-7	CASSHGLPYEQYF
TRBV5-1	TRBJ2-2	CASKVTETGELFF
TRBV6-6	TRBJ2-7	CATRTDSYEQYF
TRBV28	TRBJ1-1	CASSWTGASTEAFF
TRBV6-2/TRBV6-3	TRBJ2-7	CASNKADRSNEQYF
TRBV19	TRBJ2-7	CASSAPGGREQYF
TRBV29-1	TRBJ2-5	CSVTTRSIETQYF
TRBV7-8	TRBJ2-3	CASTPGRPPGADTQYF
TRBV28	TRBJ2-7	CASSVNYEQYF
TRBV28	TRBJ2-5	CASIQGGETQYF
TRBV29-1	TRBJ2-1	CSVAGDSVF
TRBV5-6	TRBJ1-2	CASSSGQNYGYTF